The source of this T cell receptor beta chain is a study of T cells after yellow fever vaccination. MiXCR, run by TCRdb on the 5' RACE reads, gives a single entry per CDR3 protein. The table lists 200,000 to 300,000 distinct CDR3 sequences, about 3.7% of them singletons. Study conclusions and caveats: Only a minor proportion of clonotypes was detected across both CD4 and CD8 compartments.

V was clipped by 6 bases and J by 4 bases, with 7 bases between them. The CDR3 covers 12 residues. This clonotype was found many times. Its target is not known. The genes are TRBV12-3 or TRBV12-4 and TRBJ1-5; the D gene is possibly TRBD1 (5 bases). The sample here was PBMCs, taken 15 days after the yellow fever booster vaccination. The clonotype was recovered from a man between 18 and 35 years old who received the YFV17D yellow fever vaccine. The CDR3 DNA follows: TGTGCCAGCAGCAGGGATAATCAGCCCCAGCATTTT. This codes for CASSRDNQPQHF.